The subject of this entry is one TCR beta chain. The data stem from a study of blood T cell repertoires in COVID-19. Background on the study: Italy, Spain and the United States were the sources of the convalescent and acute COVID-19 samples.

The protocol was immunoSEQ multiplex PCR, while the TCRdb copy is restricted to in-frame clones and leaves out a portion. This sample has about 350,000 clones, with approximately 89% found just once. Germline V gene data show CDR1 as SGHTA and CDR2 as FQGTGA. CDR3 length equals 16 residues. V was clipped by 5 bases and J by 3 bases; unmatched bases: 10. Sample: peripheral blood. This clonotype was obtained from a woman between 55 and 75 years old with COVID-19, enrolled during active disease. The rearrangement links TRBV7-3 to TRBJ2-3; 8 nucleotides align to TRBD1. DNA for the CDR3: TGTGCCAGCAGCCCGGGACAGGCAAGTCGAACAGATACGCAGTATTTT. As protein: CASSPGQASRTDTQYF.